These 16 T cell receptor beta chains were sequenced from one sample in a study of blood T cell repertoires in COVID-19. TCRdb's copy holds only in-frame clones and misses some; the assay was immunoSEQ multiplex PCR. The sample carries fewer than 450,000 clones, around 90% recorded once. The material sequenced was peripheral blood. All receptors derive from a woman aged 18 to 35 who had recovered from COVID-19.

This rearrangement joins TRBV11-3 to TRBJ1-2; D is unclear. This CDR3 has 13 amino acids. Trimming removed 1 base at V and 6 bases at J, with 9 bases between. Germline V gives CDR1 SGHNT, CDR2 YENEEA. The CDR3 DNA follows: TGTGCCAGCAGCTTAGGCCGCAGTAATGGCTACACCTTC. Protein: CASSLGRSNGYTF.

V usage is TRBV24-1 and J usage is TRBJ2-1, with 11 bases aligning to TRBD2. Trimming cost V 4 bases and J 4 bases; bases outside gene matches: 8. CDR1 KGHDR and CDR2 SFDVKD come from the germline V gene. The CDR3 contains 17 residues. CDR3 sequence: CATSEVGTSGNYNEQFF. The CDR3 region has the DNA TGTGCCACCAGTGAGGTGGGGACTAGCGGAAATTACAATGAGCAGTTCTTC.

This chain uses TRBV5-4 with TRBJ2-3; 8 bases are shared with TRBD2. The CDR3 has 15 residues. Germline-derived CDR1 and CDR2 are SGHNT and YYREEE (reference sequence). J lost 5 bases, V lost 0 bases, and 5 bases had no gene match. The CDR3 sequence: CASSLEREGGDTQYF. The CDR3 DNA follows: TGTGCCAGCAGCTTGGAACGGGAGGGAGGAGATACGCAGTATTTT.

V is TRBV7-8 and J is TRBJ2-3; D remains unclear. CDR1 and CDR2 (germline): SGHVS, FQNEAQ. The CDR3 loop spans 16 amino acids. The V gene lost 5 bases and the J gene lost 7 bases, with 22 bases spanning the gap. The CDR3 nucleotides are TGTGCCAGCAGCCTTCGCAGGCTATCGTGGCCCCATACGCAGTATTTT. It translates to CASSLRRLSWPHTQYF.

DNA of the CDR3: TGTGCCAGTAGTGTAGCCCCACAGGTTTGGAACACTGAAGCTTTCTTT. It specifies CASSVAPQVWNTEAFF. This chain joins TRBV19 and TRBJ1-1; a weak D match, TRBD1 (5 bases). CDR1 LNHDA and CDR2 SQIVND come from the germline V gene (reference sequence). CDR3 length: 16 amino acids. V was clipped by 5 bases and J by 1 base, with 17 bases between them.

The rearrangement uses TRBV10-1 and TRBJ1-1, with D perhaps matching TRBD1 (6 bases). Germline CDR1 reads WNHNN; CDR2 reads SYGVQD (reference sequence). V lost 6 bases, J lost 1 base, and 12 bases lay in between. The CDR3 runs 14 residues. The CDR3 DNA reads as TGCGCCAGCAGGGCCGGGGGGCCGAACACTGAAGCTTTCTTT. Translated, it gives CASRAGGPNTEAFF.

The chain combines TRBV6-1 with TRBJ1-5; D gene uncertain. V lost 2 bases and J lost 6, with 5 bases in between. Germline V gene sequence: CDR1 MNHNS, CDR2 SASEGT. This CDR3 comprises 12 residues. DNA of the CDR3: TGTGCCAGCAGTGAATCGGGTCAGCCCCAGCATTTT. Its translation is CASSESGQPQHF.

The J gene is TRBJ2-7, the V gene TRBV6-2 or TRBV6-3, with TRBD2 matching over 7 bases. Germline V CDR1 and CDR2: MNHEY, SVGEGT. The CDR3 has 13 residues. J lost 2 bases, V lost 5 bases, and 3 bases had no gene match. CDR3 in DNA: TGTGCCAGCAGTATAGGACTAGCCTACGAGCAGTACGTC. Its protein is CASSIGLAYEQYV.

V is TRBV30 and J is TRBJ1-4; unclear D gene. The V and J ends lost 2 bases and 5 bases respectively, with 9 bases between them. CDR1 GTSNPN and CDR2 SVGIG come from the germline V gene (reference sequence). The CDR3 length is 13 residues. For the CDR3, the DNA is TGTGCCTGGAGTCCAGACTTCAATGAAAAACTGTTTTTT. It specifies CAWSPDFNEKLFF.

The chain combines TRBV15 with TRBJ2-7; 8 bases line up with TRBD2. With V trimmed by 5 bases and J by 5 bases, 20 bases remained unmatched. Germline CDR1 is LNHNV and CDR2 is YYDKDF (reference sequence). The CDR3 is 18 amino acids. CDR3 in amino acids: CATSGSARWRGAYDEQYV. The CDR3 DNA reads as TGTGCCACCAGCGGGAGTGCCCGGTGGCGGGGGGCTTACGACGAGCAGTACGTC.

This chain uses TRBV29-1 with TRBJ1-1; 8 nucleotides match TRBD1. V lost 4 bases and J lost 5; bases outside the gene matches: 12. The CDR3 contains 15 residues. Germline loops: CDR1 SQVTM, CDR2 ANQGSEA. CDR3 coding DNA: TGCAGCGTTGGGCTTACAGGGGGGGGCCGGACTGAAGCTTTCTTT. This translates into CSVGLTGGGRTEAFF.

For the CDR3, the DNA is TGCAGCGTTGGACTCTCCTTCAAAGATCCGGTAGCTTTCTTT. It yields the protein CSVGLSFKDPVAFF. The chain is built from TRBV29-1 and TRBJ1-1; D ambiguous. CDR3 length: 14 amino acids. Germline assignment: CDR1 SQVTM and CDR2 ANQGSEA. Deletions cut 4 bases from V and 10 bases from J, with 22 bases between. Filled out from reference TRBV29-1 and TRBJ1-1, the complete variable domain reads SAVISQKPSRDICQRGTSLTIQCQVDSQVTMMFWYRQQPGQSLTLIATANQGSEATYESGFVIDKFPISRPNLTFSTLTVSNMSPEDSSIYLCSVGLSFKDPVAFFGQGTRLTVV.

The chain uses TRBV27 and TRBJ1-1; D gene uncertain. The germline V gene encodes CDR1 MNHEY and CDR2 SMNVEV (reference sequence). Trimming shortened V by 6 bases and J by 4 bases, and 12 bases separated the two germline ends. This CDR3 is built from 13 residues. CDR3 DNA: TGTGCCAGCAGAGGGTTGGGGAGCACTGAAGCTTTCTTT. Amino acid sequence: CASRGLGSTEAFF.

This clone appeared a single time. The rearrangement links TRBV19 to TRBJ1-5; no reliable D call. The CDR3 is 15 amino acids. Germline lookup yields CDR1 LNHDA and CDR2 SQIVND (reference sequence). V was pared by 10 bases and J by 7 bases, with 23 bases between. The CDR3 DNA sequence: TGTGCCACACGTAATGGACTGCTTGAGGCGCAGCCCCAGCATTTT. It translates to CATRNGLLEAQPQHF. Drawing the rest from reference TRBV19 and TRBJ1-5, the complete variable domain is DGGITQSPKYLFRKEGQNVTLSCEQNLNHDAMYWYRQDPGQGLRLIYYSQIVNDFQKGDIAEGYSVSREKKESFPLTVTSAQKNPTAFYLCATRNGLLEAQPQHFGDGTRLSIL.

The chain is built from TRBV19 and TRBJ2-5; possibly TRBD2 for D (5 bases). The V end was cut by 1 base, the J end by 1 base, with 7 bases between. This CDR3 comprises 14 residues. CDR1 is LNHDA and CDR2 is SQIVND in the germline V gene (reference sequence). The chain's CDR3 is CASSIGSGQETQYF. CDR3 nucleotide sequence: TGTGCCAGTAGTATAGGGAGCGGCCAAGAGACCCAGTACTTC. Variable domain in full (rest from reference TRBV19 and TRBJ2-5): DGGITQSPKYLFRKEGQNVTLSCEQNLNHDAMYWYRQDPGQGLRLIYYSQIVNDFQKGDIAEGYSVSREKKESFPLTVTSAQKNPTAFYLCASSIGSGQETQYFGPGTRLLVL.

This chain connects TRBV7-9 to TRBJ1-2, with D perhaps matching TRBD1 (6 bases). V was cut by 6 bases and J by 3 bases, with 17 bases left in between. Germline V gene data show CDR1 as SEHNR and CDR2 as FQNEAQ (reference sequence). The CDR3 spans 15 residues. The CDR3 sequence: CASRPRGGTYYGYTF. CDR3 nucleotides: TGTGCCAGCAGACCGAGGGGGGGCACTTACTATGGCTACACCTTC. Together with reference TRBV7-9 and TRBJ1-2, the CDR3 gives the full variable domain: DTGVSQNPRHKITKRGQNVTFRCDPISEHNRLYWYRQTLGQGPEFLTYFQNEAQLEKSRLLSDRFSAERPKGSFSTLEIQRTEQGDSAMYLCASRPRGGTYYGYTFGSGTRLTVV.